This T cell receptor (beta chain) was identified during a study of CD8+CD57+ T cells in acquired aplastic anemia. As for the study in general: Sorted CD4+ and CD8+ cell DNA averaged about 3.5 ug. Healthy donors gave about 10.8 million reads on average for CD4+ cells. Whole-study findings and limits: The CD8+ Simpson's diversity of patients and controls was not significantly different. Sharing between patients and controls was observed for about 27 CD8+ CDR3 sequences.

This clonotype was found many times. Antigen specificity is unknown. At one boundary the junction diverges from the germline segment, which might be a read error. Genomic DNA served as template for TCR beta VDJ and CDR3 profiling. TCRdb analysed the reads with MiXCR anew, one entry per CDR3 protein. There are approximately 170,000 distinct CDR3 sequences in the sample; 55% to 75% occur only once, and roughly 44% lies in the top ten. In germline, CDR1 is SGHAT, CDR2 FQNNGV. The CDR3 extends over 18 amino acids. The sequencing sample was made of sorted CD4+, CD8+, or CD8+CD57+ T cells (not recorded which) from PBMCs. The V and J genes are TRBV11-2 and TRBJ2-7; 11 bases agree with TRBD2. The clonotype originates from a human donor in good health. The CDR3 spells CASSLEWTSGPSSYEQYF. The CDR3 region has the DNA TGTGCCAGCAGCCTAGAGTGGACTAGCGGGCCGAGCTCCTACGAGCAGTACTTC.